The next 14 T cell receptor beta chains were all read from a single sample in a study of metastatic and nonmetastatic thyroid tumors. TCRdb used MiXCR to call clones anew from the PCR reads. The sample holds more than 90,000 clones; about 12% are singletons and the top ten take around 10%. Not a single patient had been given any form of treatment at any point before undergoing thyroid surgery. Input material: blood. Every receptor here comes from a female donor with papillary thyroid cancer or a benign thyroid nodule (not recorded which). Some clones in this sample may be carry-over from other donors' samples.

This clone was recorded many times. The rearrangement links TRBV5-1 to TRBJ2-3, with TRBD2 matching 10 bases. V lost 5 bases to trimming and J lost 2 bases; unmatched junction nucleotides: 8. The germline V gene has CDR1 SGHRS and CDR2 YFSETQ. CDR3 length: 16 amino acids. CDR3 nucleotide sequence: TGCGCCAGCAGTCTCGGGACTAGCGATTACACAGATACGCAGTATTTT. Its protein product is CASSLGTSDYTDTQYF.

As to this clone: A much larger clone lies one base from this, so it may be a read error. V is TRBV7-2 and J is TRBJ2-7, with D perhaps assigned TRBD1 or TRBD2 (5 bases each). Between the trimmed V and J ends, which lost 3 bases and 4 bases, there was a span of 16 bases. The CDR3 sequence is 15 residues long. CDR1 SGHTA and CDR2 FQGNSA come from the germline V gene. The CDR3 DNA is TGTGCCAGCAGCTTGTCCGGGACGGAAAGGTACGAGCAGTACTTC. This encodes CASSLSGTERYEQYF.

This clone was observed at least ten times. This sequence joins TRBV19 and TRBJ1-5; D remains ambiguous. Germline-derived CDR1 and CDR2 are LNHDA and SQIVND (reference sequence). The CDR3 contains 14 residues. Trimming removed 6 bases at V and 5 bases at J, with 14 bases between. The DNA of the CDR3 is TGTGCCAGTAGCCTGGCCCAGCGGGATCAGCCCCAGCATTTT. Translated, it gives CASSLAQRDQPQHF.

There are many counts of this clone. The rearrangement joins TRBV28 to TRBJ2-7; the D is unclear. Trimming pared 2 bases from V and 7 bases from J, leaving 15 bases between. CDR1 and CDR2 from the germline V gene are MDHEN and SYDVKM. The CDR3 spans 14 residues. The CDR3 DNA sequence: TGTGCCAGCAGTTTAGAAGCGTCGGTTGCTGAGCAGTACTTC. The encoded protein is CASSLEASVAEQYF.

This clone was seen a few times. Other nucleotide sequences in the sample specify the same CDR3. The chain uses TRBV10-2 and TRBJ2-1; D gene ambiguous. V was clipped by 8 bases and J by 8 bases, with 10 bases between them. There are 11 residues in the CDR3. In germline, CDR1 is WSHSY, CDR2 SAAADI. The CDR3 DNA is TGCGCCAGCCAACGGGTTGATGAGCAGTTCTTC. This codes for CASQRVDEQFF.

This clone was seen many times. V gene TRBV19 combines with J gene TRBJ1-2; 8 bases are a match to TRBD1. Losses at the gene ends were 6 bases for V and 5 bases for J; bases not matched to a gene: 8. The CDR3 extends over 14 amino acids. Germline V CDR1 and CDR2: LNHDA, SQIVND (reference sequence). The CDR3 sequence: CASRIGQGGYGYTF. The CDR3 DNA reads TGTGCCAGTAGAATTGGACAGGGAGGATATGGCTACACCTTC.

This clone was found many times. This chain links TRBV6-2 or TRBV6-3 with TRBJ2-1; TRBD2 matches 12 bases. Germline CDR1 and CDR2: MNHEY and SVGEGT. Germline trimming cut 6 bases from V and 1 base from J; bases unmatched to any gene: 13. The CDR3 extends over 19 amino acids. The CDR3 sequence is CASRAGTSGSPRSYNEQFF. As DNA, the CDR3 is TGTGCCAGCAGAGCCGGGACTAGCGGGTCCCCCAGGTCCTACAATGAGCAGTTCTTC.

This clone was recorded at least ten times. This chain connects TRBV24-1 to TRBJ1-2; TRBD1 aligns across 11 bases. Germline-derived CDR1 and CDR2 are KGHDR and SFDVKD. Germline trimming cut 3 bases from V and 4 bases from J; bases unmatched to any gene: 3. The CDR3 runs to 15 residues. In DNA form, the CDR3 reads TGTGCCACCAGTGATGCCGGGACAGGGGGCTATGGCTACACCTTC. Translating gives CATSDAGTGGYGYTF.

This clone was counted at least ten times. The chain joins TRBV24-1 to TRBJ2-1, with a tentative D call TRBD1 (6 bases). The CDR3 extends over 14 amino acids. From germline, CDR1 is KGHDR and CDR2 SFDVKD. The V end lost 6 bases, the J end lost 4 bases, and 12 bases lay between the germline ends. For the CDR3, the DNA is TGTGCCACCAGTCGAGACGGGACATACAATGAGCAGTTCTTC. The encoded protein is CATSRDGTYNEQFF.

The chain employs TRBV30 and TRBJ2-5; D might be TRBD1 or TRBD2, each matching 5 bases. Germline V gene lookup returns CDR1 GTSNPN and CDR2 SVGIG (reference sequence). The CDR3 loop spans 15 amino acids. Trimming pared 3 bases from V and 2 bases from J, leaving 16 bases between. The CDR3 nucleotides are TGTGCCTGGAGGAGTCTGGGACGTCAACAAGAGACCCAGTACTTC. Translation: CAWRSLGRQQETQYF.

This clone was picked up many times. The V call is TRBV19, the J call TRBJ2-1; either TRBD1 or TRBD2 may fit D (5 bases each). The germline V gene has CDR1 LNHDA and CDR2 SQIVND (reference sequence). The CDR3 is 16 residues long. Trimming left V 5 bases short and J 2 bases short, with 16 bases between. The CDR3 sequence is CASSVGTWKAYNEQFF. The CDR3 nucleotides are TGTGCCAGTAGTGTTGGGACGTGGAAGGCCTACAATGAGCAGTTCTTC.

A few counts support this clone. The chain employs TRBV30 and TRBJ1-2, with D possibly matching TRBD1 (5 bases). The germline gives CDR1 GTSNPN, CDR2 SVGIG (reference sequence). This CDR3 contains 11 residues. Trimming stripped 6 bases from V and 4 bases from J, with 9 bases between. CDR3 in amino acids: CACRDAYGYTF. In nucleotides, the CDR3 is TGTGCCTGTCGGGACGCCTATGGCTACACCTTC.

This clone has only a few counts. A read error is possible here, since a much larger clone lies one base away. This rearrangement joins TRBV19 to TRBJ2-1, with D tentatively TRBD2 (5 bases). Per germline, CDR1 LNHDA and CDR2 SQIVND (reference sequence). CDR3 length equals 14 residues. V was cut by 3 bases and J by 4 bases, with 10 bases left in between. This chain's CDR3 is CASSMPSCYNEQFF. The CDR3 coding sequence is TGTGCCAGTAGTATGCCTAGCTGTTACAATGAGCAGTTCTTC.

Ten or more counts support this clone. The chain carries TRBV15 and TRBJ1-5, with 7 bases lining up with TRBD1. Germline loops: CDR1 LNHNV, CDR2 YYDKDF (reference sequence). The CDR3 contains 15 residues. V lost 3 bases to trimming and J lost 2 bases; unmatched junction nucleotides: 4. For the CDR3, the DNA is TGTGCCACCAGCAGGAACAGGGGAGGCAATCAGCCCCAGCATTTT. Its protein product is CATSRNRGGNQPQHF.